The 23 T cell receptor beta chains in this list originate from one sample, sequenced in a study of blood T cell repertoires in COVID-19. Generated by immunoSEQ multiplex PCR, the TCRdb table keeps only in-frame clones and is missing some. The table has around 210,000 clones, around four fifths seen once. Material for sequencing was peripheral blood. The source of these receptors is a man aged 60 to 75 with COVID-19, enrolled during active disease.

The chain recombines TRBV6-5 with TRBJ2-1, with 8 bases aligning to TRBD1. With 6 bases clipped from V and 6 bases from J, the junction kept 10 bases outside the gene matches. The V gene's germline CDR1 is MNHEY and CDR2 SVGAGI. CDR3 size: 15 residues. In nucleotides, the CDR3 is TGTGCCAGCAGGACCAGGGGGCCTGGTGGCAATGAGCAGTTCTTC. The encoded protein is CASRTRGPGGNEQFF.

This rearrangement joins TRBV19 to TRBJ1-1, with 10 nucleotides matching TRBD1. V gave up 0 bases and J gave up 0 bases; unmatched junction bases: 7. In germline, CDR1 is LNHDA, CDR2 SQIVND (reference sequence). CDR3 length equals 18 residues. CDR3 DNA sequence: TGTGCCAGTAGTATAGACGCGGACAGGGGGATTTTGAACACTGAAGCTTTCTTT. It encodes CASSIDADRGILNTEAFF.

CDR3: CASSQSGTEAFF. CDR3 coding DNA: TGTGCCAGCAGCCAGTCAGGCACTGAAGCTTTCTTT. The chain recombines TRBV11-2 with TRBJ1-1; the D is unclear. Per the germline V gene, CDR1 is SGHAT and CDR2 is FQNNGV. Trimming removed 5 bases at V and 4 bases at J, with 8 bases between. The CDR3 has 12 amino acids.

This clone came up once. The chain recombines TRBV9 with TRBJ2-2; possible D gene TRBD1, 6 bases. CDR1 is SGDLS, CDR2 YYNGEE, per germline. CDR3 size: 15 residues. V gave up 3 bases and J gave up 1 base, with 10 bases separating them. The CDR3 protein is CASSAEGQNTGELFF. The CDR3 DNA sequence: TGTGCCAGCAGCGCCGAGGGACAGAACACCGGGGAGCTGTTTTTT.

The chain carries TRBV6-5 and TRBJ1-2; no clear D. The germline gives CDR1 MNHEY, CDR2 SVGAGI. This CDR3 region has 12 residues. The V end was cut by 5 bases, the J end by 0 bases, with 4 bases between. The CDR3 reads CASSQSNYGYTF. CDR3 nucleotide sequence: TGTGCCAGCAGTCAATCTAACTATGGCTACACCTTC.

This chain links TRBV7-2 with TRBJ2-7; 9 bases map to TRBD1. Germline values: CDR1 SGHTA, CDR2 FQGNSA. This CDR3 comprises 14 residues. V was clipped by 4 bases and J by 2 bases; unmatched bases: 3. CDR3 protein: CASSYRDRAYEQYF. The CDR3 DNA follows: TGTGCCAGCAGCTACCGGGACAGGGCCTACGAGCAGTACTTC.

The chain carries TRBV30 and TRBJ1-1, with D maybe TRBD1 (5 bases). The germline V gene has CDR1 GTSNPN and CDR2 SVGIG (reference sequence). The CDR3 totals 15 residues. Trimming removed 0 bases from V and 4 bases from J, with 15 bases in between. The CDR3 sequence: CAWSVTGGLGTEAFF. CDR3 nucleotide sequence: TGTGCCTGGAGTGTCACGGGGGGTCTGGGCACTGAAGCTTTCTTT.

The genes are TRBV28 and TRBJ1-2, with D possibly matching TRBD1 (5 bases). Germline V gene lookup returns CDR1 MDHEN and CDR2 SYDVKM. Trimming pared 3 bases from V and 5 bases from J, leaving 13 bases between. This CDR3 contains 14 residues. CDR3 residues: CASSFKAGRYGYTF. The CDR3 DNA sequence: TGTGCCAGCAGTTTCAAGGCAGGGCGGTATGGCTACACCTTC.

This rearrangement joins TRBV27 to TRBJ2-7; TRBD1 agrees at 8 bases. The CDR3 is 14 amino acids. Germline V gives CDR1 MNHEY, CDR2 SMNVEV (reference sequence). Trimming at V came to 2 bases and at J to 4 bases, leaving 4 bases not matched to a gene. Here the CDR3 reads CASSLDRGQYEQYF. CDR3 coding DNA: TGTGCCAGCAGTTTAGACAGGGGTCAATACGAGCAGTACTTC.

Points on this clone: Within the sample, other DNA sequences also encode this same CDR3. The J gene is TRBJ1-5, the V gene TRBV7-9; D is perhaps TRBD1 (6 bases). CDR3 length: 14 amino acids. Trimming pared 1 base from V and 2 bases from J, leaving 6 bases between. The germline CDR1 and CDR2 sequences are SEHNR and FQNEAQ (reference sequence). The DNA for the CDR3 is TGTGCCAGCAGCTTAGAGGGGGGCAATCAGCCCCAGCATTTT. Amino acids: CASSLEGGNQPQHF.

The chain carries TRBV6-2 or TRBV6-3 and TRBJ2-7; 7 bases fit TRBD2. The CDR3 has 14 residues. CDR1 is MNHEY, CDR2 SVGEGT, per germline. V shed 2 bases and J 1 base; nucleotides not matched to a gene: 2. The CDR3 sequence: CASSYLAASYEQYF. DNA for the CDR3: TGTGCCAGCAGTTACCTAGCGGCTTCCTACGAGCAGTACTTC.

In regard to this clone: Sequence at one end of the junction differs from germline and may be a read error. The gene calls are TRBV7-2 and TRBJ1-1; possibly TRBD1 for D (5 bases). The CDR3 has 14 residues. The germline V gene encodes CDR1 SGHTA and CDR2 FQGNSA. The CDR3 DNA sequence: TGTGCCAGCAGCTTAGTTGCGGGGGATATACGCCGCACTTTT. This sequence encodes CASSLVAGDIRRTF.

This chain's CDR3 is CASSFLGDAEAFF. In DNA form, the CDR3 reads TGTGCCAGCAGTTTTTTGGGCGACGCTGAAGCTTTCTTT. The gene calls are TRBV2 and TRBJ1-1, with D uncertain. V was clipped by 5 bases and J by 6 bases, with 13 bases between them. The CDR3 sequence is 13 residues long. CDR1 SNHLY and CDR2 FYNNEI come from the germline V gene.

The genes are TRBV5-4 and TRBJ1-6, with TRBD1 matching over 8 bases. CDR3 length equals 14 residues. Germline-derived CDR1 and CDR2 are SGHNT and YYREEE (reference sequence). After removal of 1 base from V and 7 bases from J, the junction contained 1 base not matched to a gene. This CDR3 is CASSLRDRNSPLHF. As DNA, the CDR3 is TGTGCCAGCAGCTTGAGGGACAGGAATTCACCCCTCCACTTT.

V is TRBV2 and J is TRBJ1-5; the D is unclear. This CDR3 region has 17 residues. Between the trimmed V and J ends, which lost 6 bases and 2 bases, there was a span of 20 bases. Per the germline V gene, CDR1 is SNHLY and CDR2 is FYNNEI. CDR3 DNA: TGTGCCAGCAGGCAATCTGAGGTTTACCCTCGCAATCAGCCCCAGCATTTT. Translated, it gives CASRQSEVYPRNQPQHF.

This clone was found once. The rearrangement joins TRBV30 to TRBJ2-2; TRBD1 agrees at 11 bases. Unmatched junction bases numbered 13, after V lost 6 bases and J lost 7 bases. This CDR3 spans 16 amino acids. Germline CDR1 and CDR2: GTSNPN and SVGIG (reference sequence). The DNA of the CDR3 is TGTGCCTGTCCCCCGGGGGGACAGGGGGGTCACGGGGAGCTGTTTTTT. This sequence encodes CACPPGGQGGHGELFF. The entire variable domain, with the rest obtained from reference TRBV30 and TRBJ2-2, is as follows: SQTIHQWPATLVQPVGSPLSLECTVEGTSNPNLYWYRQAAGRGLQLLFYSVGIGQISSEVPQNLSASRPQDRQFILSSKKLLLSDSGFYLCACPPGGQGGHGELFFGEGSRLTVL.

This clone has more than one count but fewer than ten. The chain uses TRBV10-2 and TRBJ1-3, with D tentatively TRBD1 (6 bases). The CDR3 loop spans 13 amino acids. Germline V CDR1 and CDR2: WSHSY, SAAADI. Trimming took off 7 bases at V and 4 bases at J, with 11 bases between the two ends. In nucleotides, the CDR3 is TGCGCCAGCACCACAGACAGGGGAAACACCATATATTTT. Its translation: CASTTDRGNTIYF.

The chain combines TRBV2 with TRBJ1-3; D ambiguous. Trimming stripped 6 bases from V and 2 bases from J, with 5 bases between. The CDR3 consists of 12 residues. CDR1 and CDR2 from the germline V gene are SNHLY and FYNNEI. As DNA, the CDR3 is TGTGCCAGCAGACTAGCTGGAAACACCATATATTTT. It yields the protein CASRLAGNTIYF.

There are a few counts of this clone. The genes are TRBV4-1 and TRBJ1-6, with D maybe TRBD1 (6 bases). Trimming removed 3 bases at V and 14 bases at J, with 14 bases between. Looked up from germline, CDR1 is MGHRA and CDR2 is YSYEKL. This CDR3 region has 13 residues. CDR3 amino acids: CASSQLGGLALHF. The CDR3 nucleotides are TGCGCCAGCAGCCAGTTAGGGGGTCTAGCCCTCCACTTT.

This chain uses TRBV28 with TRBJ1-2, with D hard to call. The V gene lost 5 bases and the J gene lost 8 bases, with 12 bases spanning the gap. Germline V gene lookup returns CDR1 MDHEN and CDR2 SYDVKM. This CDR3 is 12 amino acids long. The CDR3 DNA is TGTGCCAGCAGTCCCCGGTGGTCCGGCTACACCTTC. Its translation is CASSPRWSGYTF.

The CDR3 protein is CASSSSEPLRELFF. The CDR3 DNA reads TGTGCCAGCAGCTCGAGCGAGCCGCTCAGGGAGCTGTTTTTT. The chain employs TRBV7-9 and TRBJ2-2; D is ambiguous. The germline V and J ends were trimmed by 4 bases and 9 bases, with 15 bases remaining between them. The CDR3 runs 14 residues. Looked up from germline, CDR1 is SEHNR and CDR2 is FQNEAQ (reference sequence). Using reference TRBV7-9 and TRBJ2-2 for the parts outside the CDR3, the full variable domain is DTGVSQNPRHKITKRGQNVTFRCDPISEHNRLYWYRQTLGQGPEFLTYFQNEAQLEKSRLLSDRFSAERPKGSFSTLEIQRTEQGDSAMYLCASSSSEPLRELFFGEGSRLTVL.

Worth noting for this clone: One end of the junction varies from germline; a read error may be responsible. This sequence joins TRBV4-2 and TRBJ2-7; perhaps TRBD1 as D (5 bases). There are 15 residues in the CDR3. In germline, CDR1 is LGHNA, CDR2 YNFKEQ. This CDR3 is CASSQGVWRTYEQYF. CDR3 in DNA: TGTGCCAGCAGTCAAGGGGTTTGGCGGACCTACGAGCAGTACTTC.

Notes on this clone: The same CDR3 also results from other DNA sequences found in this sample. The J gene is TRBJ2-2, the V gene TRBV18, with D uncertain. Germline CDR1 KGHSH, CDR2 LQKENI. Trimming took off 0 bases at V and 5 bases at J, with 4 bases between the two ends. CDR3 length: 13 amino acids. The CDR3 DNA reads as TGTGCCAGCTCACCACCGAGTACCGGGGAGCTGTTTTTT. Its translation: CASSPPSTGELFF.